This TCR beta chain was identified in a study of cytomegalovirus exposure and HLA in healthy donors. This clone was seen only once. The primer mix had 60 Vbeta and 13 Jbeta primers. Sequenced by immunoSEQ multiplex PCR; TCRdb stores in-frame clones only, minus some. The sample contains roughly 200,000 clones, 75% of which appear only once. Deletions cut 0 bases from V and 5 bases from J, with 15 bases between. Germline-derived CDR1 and CDR2 are SGHRS and YFSETQ. There are 15 residues in the CDR3. The sequence derives from a male donor in good health and CMV-seronegative. The chain links TRBV5-1 to TRBJ2-7, with D possibly TRBD2 on 5 matching bases. The sample comprised PBMCs. The CDR3 nucleotides read TGCGCCAGCAGCTTGGTCGGGGAGTTGAGGAACGAGCAGTACTTC. This encodes CASSLVGELRNEQYF.